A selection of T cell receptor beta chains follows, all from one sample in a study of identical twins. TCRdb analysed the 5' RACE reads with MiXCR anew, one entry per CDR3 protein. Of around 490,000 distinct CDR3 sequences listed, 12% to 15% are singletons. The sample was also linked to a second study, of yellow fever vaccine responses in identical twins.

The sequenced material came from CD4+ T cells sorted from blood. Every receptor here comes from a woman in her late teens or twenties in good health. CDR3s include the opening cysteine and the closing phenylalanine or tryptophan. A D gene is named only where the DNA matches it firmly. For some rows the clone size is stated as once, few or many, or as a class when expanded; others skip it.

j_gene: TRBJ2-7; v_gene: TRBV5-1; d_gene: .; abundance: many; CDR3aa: CASSPRSGYEQYF; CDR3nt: TGCGCCAGCAGCCCGCGGTCGGGATACGAGCAGTACTTC
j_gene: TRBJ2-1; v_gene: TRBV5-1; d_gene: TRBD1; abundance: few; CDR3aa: CASSMDRVRNEQFF; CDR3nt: TGCGCCAGCAGCATGGACAGGGTTCGCAATGAGCAGTTCTTC
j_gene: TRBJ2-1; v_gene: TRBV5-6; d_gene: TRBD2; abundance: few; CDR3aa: CASSLAFYLGLAGVREQFF; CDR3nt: TGTGCCAGCAGCTTGGCGTTTTACTTGGGACTAGCGGGAGTCCGTGAGCAGTTCTTC
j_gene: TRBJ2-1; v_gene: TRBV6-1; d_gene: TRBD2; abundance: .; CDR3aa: CASSRPGLGGNEQFF; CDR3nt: TGTGCCAGCAGCCGACCGGGACTAGGGGGCAATGAGCAGTTCTTC
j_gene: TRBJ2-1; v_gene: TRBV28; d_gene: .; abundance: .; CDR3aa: CASTVDRLYNEQFF; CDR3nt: TGTGCCAGCACCGTAGACAGACTCTACAATGAGCAGTTCTTC
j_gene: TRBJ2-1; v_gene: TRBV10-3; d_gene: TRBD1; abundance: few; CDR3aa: CAISEAQGAILTSRQFF; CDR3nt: TGTGCCATCAGTGAGGCACAGGGGGCGATTCTCACTTCGCGGCAGTTCTTC
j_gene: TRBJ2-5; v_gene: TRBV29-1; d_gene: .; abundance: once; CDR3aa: CSASKGKETQYF; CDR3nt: TGCAGCGCCTCGAAGGGGAAAGAGACCCAGTACTTC
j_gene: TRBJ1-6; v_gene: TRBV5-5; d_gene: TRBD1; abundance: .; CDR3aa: CASSAFGTVGSPLHF; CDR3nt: TGTGCCAGCAGCGCTTTTGGGACAGTGGGCTCACCCCTCCACTTT
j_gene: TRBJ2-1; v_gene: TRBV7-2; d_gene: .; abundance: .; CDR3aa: CASSFQNREQFF; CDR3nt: TGTGCCAGCAGCTTTCAGAACCGAGAGCAGTTCTTC
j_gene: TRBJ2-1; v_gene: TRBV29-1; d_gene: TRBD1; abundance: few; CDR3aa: CSATGQGVYNEQFF; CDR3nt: TGCAGCGCGACAGGACAGGGGGTCTACAATGAGCAGTTCTTC
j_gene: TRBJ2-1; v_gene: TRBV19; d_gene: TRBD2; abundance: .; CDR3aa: CASSILAGGEQFF; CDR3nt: TGTGCCAGTAGTATCCTAGCGGGCGGTGAGCAGTTCTTC
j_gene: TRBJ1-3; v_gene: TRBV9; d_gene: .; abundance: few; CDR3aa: CASSAQFPGAGNTIYF; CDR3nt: TGTGCCAGCAGCGCCCAATTCCCGGGGGCTGGAAACACCATATATTTT
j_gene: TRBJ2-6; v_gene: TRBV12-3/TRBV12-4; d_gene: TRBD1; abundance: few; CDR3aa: CASGRSGQGALGANVLTF; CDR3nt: TGTGCCAGCGGGAGATCGGGACAGGGGGCGCTAGGGGCCAACGTCCTGACTTTC
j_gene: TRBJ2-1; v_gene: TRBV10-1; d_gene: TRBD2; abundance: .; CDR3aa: CASSVNPSGSNEQFF; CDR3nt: TGCGCCAGCAGTGTAAATCCTAGCGGGAGCAATGAGCAGTTCTTC
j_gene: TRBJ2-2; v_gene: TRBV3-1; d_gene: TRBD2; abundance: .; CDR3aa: CASSPLAGGYPGELFF; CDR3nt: TGTGCCAGCAGCCCGCTAGCGGGAGGATACCCCGGGGAGCTGTTTTTT
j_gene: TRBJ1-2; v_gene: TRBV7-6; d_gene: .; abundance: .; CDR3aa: CASSSTGHYGYTF; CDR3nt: TGTGCCAGCAGCTCAACAGGGCATTATGGCTACACCTTC
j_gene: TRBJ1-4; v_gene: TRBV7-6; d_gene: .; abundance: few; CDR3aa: CASSPAQVGEKLFF; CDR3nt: TGTGCCAGCAGCCCAGCACAGGTTGGGGAAAAACTGTTTTTT
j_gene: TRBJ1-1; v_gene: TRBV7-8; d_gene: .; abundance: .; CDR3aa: CASSSRWVFEAFF; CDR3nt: TGTGCCAGCAGCTCACGGTGGGTGTTTGAAGCTTTCTTT
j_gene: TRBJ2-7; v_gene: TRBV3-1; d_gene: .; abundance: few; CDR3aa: CASSQGGGSPYEQYF; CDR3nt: TGTGCCAGCAGCCAAGGCGGAGGGTCACCCTACGAGCAGTACTTC
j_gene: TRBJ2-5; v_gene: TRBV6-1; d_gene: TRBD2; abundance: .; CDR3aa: CASSAGLAGARETQYF; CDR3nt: TGTGCCAGCTCGGCGGGACTAGCGGGAGCAAGAGAGACCCAGTACTTC
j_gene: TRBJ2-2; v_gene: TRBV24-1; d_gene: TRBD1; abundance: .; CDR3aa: CATSDGTGDTGELFF; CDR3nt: TGTGCCACCAGTGATGGGACAGGGGACACCGGGGAGCTGTTTTTT
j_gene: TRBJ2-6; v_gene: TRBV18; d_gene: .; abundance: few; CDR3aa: CASSPPQGGTGANVLTF; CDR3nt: TGTGCCAGCTCACCACCACAGGGAGGCACTGGGGCCAACGTCCTGACTTTC
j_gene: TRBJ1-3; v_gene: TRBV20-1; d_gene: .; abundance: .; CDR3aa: CSVPSAVPSGGGYSGNTIYF; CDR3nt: TGCAGTGTCCCCTCTGCAGTGCCGTCCGGCGGGGGCTACTCTGGAAACACCATATATTTT
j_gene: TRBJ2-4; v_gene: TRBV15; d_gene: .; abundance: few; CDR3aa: CATSRKQGLLAKNIQYF; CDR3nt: TGTGCCACCAGCAGAAAACAGGGACTCCTAGCCAAAAACATTCAGTACTTC
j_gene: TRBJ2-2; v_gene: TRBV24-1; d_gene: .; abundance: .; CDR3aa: CATSDSPNTGELFF; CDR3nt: TGTGCCACCAGTGACTCTCCGAACACCGGGGAGCTGTTTTTT
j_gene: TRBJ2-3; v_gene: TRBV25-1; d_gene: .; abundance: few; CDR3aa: CASSENRPTDTQYF; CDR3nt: TGTGCCAGCAGTGAAAATAGACCCACAGATACGCAGTATTTT
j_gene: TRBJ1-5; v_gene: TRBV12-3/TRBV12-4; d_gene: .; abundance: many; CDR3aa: CASRRGLQPQHF; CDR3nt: TGTGCCAGCAGAAGGGGACTTCAGCCCCAGCATTTT
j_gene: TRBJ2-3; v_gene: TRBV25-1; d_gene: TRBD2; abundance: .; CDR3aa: CASSETLAGAGDTQYF; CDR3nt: TGTGCCAGCAGTGAAACACTAGCGGGAGCCGGTGATACGCAGTATTTT
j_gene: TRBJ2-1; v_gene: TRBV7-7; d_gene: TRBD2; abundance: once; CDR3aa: CASSPAGTSSNEQFF; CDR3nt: TGTGCCAGCAGCCCCGCGGGGACTAGCAGCAATGAGCAGTTCTTC
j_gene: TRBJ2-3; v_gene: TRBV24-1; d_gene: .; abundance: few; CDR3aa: CATSDLLTFDPTDTQYF; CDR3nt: TGTGCCACCAGTGATCTCTTGACTTTTGATCCTACAGATACGCAGTATTTT
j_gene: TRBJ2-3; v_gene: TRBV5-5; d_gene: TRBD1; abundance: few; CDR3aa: CASSGTGTGGGDTQYF; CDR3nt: TGTGCCAGCAGCGGGACCGGGACAGGGGGTGGAGATACGCAGTATTTT
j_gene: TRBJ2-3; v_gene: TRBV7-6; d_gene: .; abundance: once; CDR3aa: CASSPLGPADTQYF; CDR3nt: TGTGCCAGCAGCCCCCTGGGGCCCGCAGATACGCAGTATTTT
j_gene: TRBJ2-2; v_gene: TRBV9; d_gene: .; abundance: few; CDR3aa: CASSPGTRLNTGELFF; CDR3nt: TGTGCCAGCAGCCCAGGGACTCGGTTGAACACCGGGGAGCTGTTTTTT
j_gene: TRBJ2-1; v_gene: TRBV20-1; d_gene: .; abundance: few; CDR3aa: CSARTPRLYNEQFF; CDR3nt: TGCAGTGCTAGGACCCCCCGGCTCTACAATGAGCAGTTCTTC
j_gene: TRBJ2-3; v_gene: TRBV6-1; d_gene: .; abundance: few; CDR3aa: CASSDGLITDTQYF; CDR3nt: TGTGCCAGCAGTGATGGGTTAATAACAGATACGCAGTATTTT
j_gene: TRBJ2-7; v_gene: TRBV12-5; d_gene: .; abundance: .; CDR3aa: CASGATGVGEQYF; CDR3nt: TGTGCTAGTGGGGCGACAGGAGTGGGAGAGCAGTACTTC
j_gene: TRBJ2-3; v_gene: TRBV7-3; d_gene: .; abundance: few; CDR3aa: CASSLWGRGRSDTQYF; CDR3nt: TGTGCCAGCAGCTTATGGGGCCGCGGCAGGTCAGATACGCAGTATTTT
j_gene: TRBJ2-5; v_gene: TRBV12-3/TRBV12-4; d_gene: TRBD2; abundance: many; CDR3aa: CASSMRTSGKLETQYF; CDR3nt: TGTGCCAGCAGTATGAGGACTAGCGGGAAGCTGGAGACCCAGTACTTC
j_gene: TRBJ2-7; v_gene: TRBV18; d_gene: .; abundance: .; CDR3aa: CASSPPTLQYDEQYF; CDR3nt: TGTGCCAGCTCTCCTCCAACCCTTCAATATGACGAGCAGTACTTC
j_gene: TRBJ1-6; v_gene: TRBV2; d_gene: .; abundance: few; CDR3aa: CASSPASGAISPLHF; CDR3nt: TGTGCCAGCAGCCCCGCGTCGGGGGCTATTTCACCCCTCCACTTT
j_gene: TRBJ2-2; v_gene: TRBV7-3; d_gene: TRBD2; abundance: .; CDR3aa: CASSSPGTSGTANTGELFF; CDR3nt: TGTGCCAGCAGTTCTCCCGGGACTAGCGGGACAGCGAACACCGGGGAGCTGTTTTTT
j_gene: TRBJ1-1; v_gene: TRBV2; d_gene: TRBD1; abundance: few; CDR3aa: CASSALGQGNTEAFF; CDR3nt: TGTGCCAGCAGTGCGTTGGGACAGGGGAACACTGAAGCTTTCTTT
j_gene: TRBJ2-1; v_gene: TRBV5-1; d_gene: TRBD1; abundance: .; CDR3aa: CASSLRDRVGNEQFF; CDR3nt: TGCGCCAGCAGCTTAAGGGACAGGGTGGGCAATGAGCAGTTCTTC
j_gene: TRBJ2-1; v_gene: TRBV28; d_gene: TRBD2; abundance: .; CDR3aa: CASSSAGLAYNEQFF; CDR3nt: TGTGCCAGCAGTTCGGCCGGACTAGCCTACAATGAGCAGTTCTTC
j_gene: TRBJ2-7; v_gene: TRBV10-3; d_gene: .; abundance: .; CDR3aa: CAISESVGPYEQYF; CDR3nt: TGTGCCATCAGTGAGTCGGTGGGACCCTACGAGCAGTACTTC
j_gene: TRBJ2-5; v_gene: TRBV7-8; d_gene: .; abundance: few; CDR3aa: CASRPRLSPQETQYF; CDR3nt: TGTGCCAGCAGACCACGACTCTCTCCGCAAGAGACCCAGTACTTC
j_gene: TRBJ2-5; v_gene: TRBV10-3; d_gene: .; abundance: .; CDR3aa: CAISDSEGATQYF; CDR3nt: TGTGCCATCAGTGATTCGGAGGGTGCGACCCAGTACTTC
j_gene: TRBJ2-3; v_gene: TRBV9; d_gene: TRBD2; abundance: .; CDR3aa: CASSSGTSGGDTTDTQYF; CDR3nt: TGTGCCAGCAGCTCCGGGACTAGCGGGGGGGACACCACAGATACGCAGTATTTT
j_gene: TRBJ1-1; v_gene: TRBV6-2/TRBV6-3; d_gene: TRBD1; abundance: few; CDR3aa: CASSYGPGGEIWNTEAFF; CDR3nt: TGTGCCAGCAGTTACGGCCCAGGGGGGGAAATTTGGAACACTGAAGCTTTCTTT
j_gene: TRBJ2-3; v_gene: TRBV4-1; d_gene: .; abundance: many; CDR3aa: CASSRGTSTDTQYF; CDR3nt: TGTGCCAGCAGCCGAGGGACTAGCACAGATACGCAGTATTTT